This TCR beta chain was sequenced for a study of blood T cell repertoires in COVID-19. Overall study: Acute and convalescent COVID-19 specimens originated in the United States, Italy and Spain. T cells, B-cell-depleted T cells, or PBMCs supplied cDNA or gDNA.

V was pared by 4 bases and J by 0 bases, with 4 bases between. This CDR3 has 13 amino acids. Germline V gives CDR1 KGHSH, CDR2 LQKENI. Per the original methods: Reference gene primer amplification gave estimated nucleated cell counts. The data were produced by immunoSEQ multiplex PCR, yet TCRdb's version contains in-frame clones alone and is incomplete. V, J and clone size are those of that table, while D and trimming were read from the DNA. This table has 50,000 to 70,000 clones, roughly 84% appearing once. Sequencing was carried out using peripheral blood. The clonotype originates from a man between 65 and 85 years old with active COVID-19. The chain has TRBV18 and TRBJ1-3, with no clear D. The CDR3 protein is CASSLHSGNTIYF. CDR3 sequence (DNA): TGTGCCAGCTCACTTCACTCTGGAAACACCATATATTTT.